Below are 6 T cell receptor beta chains sequenced from a single sample in a study of blood T cells in healthy people across ages. A second about 7 to 11 cycle PCR used barcoded and J-beta primers. TCRdb reprocessed the 5' RACE reads via MiXCR and lists one record per CDR3 protein. The sample carries roughly 1 million distinct CDR3 sequences, 25% recorded once. The sample was also linked to a second study, of T cells of mothers and their children.

The sequencing sample was made of blood. The receptors come from a girl aged 2-10 years in good health.

CDR3 nucleotides: TGTGCCAGCAGCTTTTTTCAAGGCCGACTTTCCTACGAGCAGTACTTC. Its translation: CASSFFQGRLSYEQYF. V and J are TRBV5-6 and TRBJ2-7; D is unresolved. Germline V gene lookup returns CDR1 SGHDT and CDR2 YYEEEE. Trimming took off 2 bases at V and 1 base at J, with 16 bases between the two ends. The CDR3 runs 16 residues.

The gene calls are TRBV12-3 or TRBV12-4 and TRBJ1-1; D gene unclear. The V and J ends lost 10 bases and 2 bases respectively, with 8 bases between them. The CDR3 is 11 residues long. The CDR3 bases are TGTGCCACCTCAGTAAACACTGAAGCTTTCTTT. Amino acid sequence: CATSVNTEAFF.

The rearrangement uses TRBV29-1 and TRBJ2-1; 8 nucleotides agree with TRBD2. Germline V gene lookup returns CDR1 SQVTM and CDR2 ANQGSEA. The CDR3 spans 14 residues. J was trimmed by 4 bases and V by 1 base; bases with no gene match: 3. CDR3 coding DNA: TGCAGCGTTGAAGTTGTAGCGGGATACAATGAGCAGTTCTTC. This translates into CSVEVVAGYNEQFF.

The chain has TRBV6-6 and TRBJ1-1, with unresolved D. The CDR3 runs 14 residues. The V gene lost 2 bases and the J gene lost 5 bases, with 12 bases spanning the gap. Germline CDR1 reads MNHNY; CDR2 reads SVGAGI (reference sequence). CDR3 DNA: TGTGCCAGCAGTTACAAGGGAAAGTTAACTGAAGCTTTCTTT. Translated, it gives CASSYKGKLTEAFF.

The sample holds many counts of this clonotype. A much bigger clone sits one base away, suggesting this may be a read error. V is TRBV6-5 and J is TRBJ2-5; D is tentatively TRBD1 or TRBD2 (5 bases each). V dropped 2 bases and J dropped 7 bases, with 5 bases sitting between them. The germline gives CDR1 MNHEY, CDR2 SVGAGI. This CDR3 region has 11 residues. This CDR3 is CASSYGGTQYF. In nucleotides, the CDR3 is TGTGCCAGCAGTTACGGGGGGACCCAGTACTTC.

The chain joins TRBV7-2 to TRBJ1-5; TRBD1 matches 8 bases. V lost 5 bases and J lost 5; bases outside the gene matches: 5. CDR3 length: 14 amino acids. Germline V CDR1 and CDR2: SGHTA, FQGNSA. The CDR3 region is CASSIQGGDQPQHF. The CDR3 DNA follows: TGTGCCAGCAGCATACAGGGGGGAGATCAGCCCCAGCATTTT.